This T cell receptor (beta chain) is from a study of radiation and T cells in renal cell carcinoma. Overall study findings and caveats: Top tumor clonotypes rose in blood 2 weeks post-radiation, then contracted.

Time point reported: blood 4 weeks post-SBRT, at nephrectomy. Treatment in this sample: 15 Gy SBRT to primary tumor, nephrectomy 4 weeks later. Nephrectomy followed 15 Gy stereotactic body radiation by 4 weeks. After SBRT, blood was collected at 2 and 4 weeks, plus baseline. Clear cell pathology was present in this patient's renal cell carcinoma. A remark on this clone: Its matching antigen is unknown.

The repertoire was sequenced with immunoSEQ multiplex PCR; TCRdb's copy has only in-frame clones and lacks some. Of about 100,000 clones detected, roughly 84% appear once; the ten largest clones hold approximately 7.7%. Trimming took off 7 bases at V and 0 bases at J, with 10 bases between the two ends. Looked up from germline, CDR1 is SQVTM and CDR2 is ANQGSEA. The CDR3 totals 13 residues. The source is a man aged 55 to 69 with renal cell carcinoma. V gene TRBV29-1 combines with J gene TRBJ2-4, with D perhaps matching TRBD1 (6 bases). The specimen comprised blood, sampled from a patient whose treatment included radiotherapy and nephrectomy. The CDR3 DNA sequence: TGCAGCGCCCAGGGGTTAGCCAAAAACATTCAGTACTTC. Its protein is CSAQGLAKNIQYF.